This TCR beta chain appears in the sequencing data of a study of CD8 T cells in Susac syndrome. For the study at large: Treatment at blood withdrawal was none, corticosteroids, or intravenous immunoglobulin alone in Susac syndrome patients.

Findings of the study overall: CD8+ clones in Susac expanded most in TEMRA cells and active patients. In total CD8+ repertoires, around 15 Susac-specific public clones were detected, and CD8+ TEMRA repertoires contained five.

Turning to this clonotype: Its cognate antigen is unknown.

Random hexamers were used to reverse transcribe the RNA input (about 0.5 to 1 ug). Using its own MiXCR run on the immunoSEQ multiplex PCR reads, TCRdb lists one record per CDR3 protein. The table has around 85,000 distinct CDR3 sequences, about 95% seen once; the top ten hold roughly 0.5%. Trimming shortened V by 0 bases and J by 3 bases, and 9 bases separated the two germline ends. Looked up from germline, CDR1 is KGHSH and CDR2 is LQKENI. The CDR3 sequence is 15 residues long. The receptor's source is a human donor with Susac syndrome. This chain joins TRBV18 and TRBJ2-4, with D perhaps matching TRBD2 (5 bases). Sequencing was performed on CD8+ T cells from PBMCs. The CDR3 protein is CASSPPRVDKNIQYF. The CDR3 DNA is TGTGCCAGCTCACCACCGCGGGTTGACAAAAACATTCAGTACTTC.